This T cell receptor beta chain comes out of a study of blood T cell repertoires in COVID-19 (dated by TCRdb to the early 2020s). Background for the entire study: Samples from collaborators originated in the United States, Italy and Spain and spanned both the acute and convalescent phases of COVID-19. The prospective study material was composed of cDNA or gDNA derived from T cells, B-cell-depleted T cells, or PBMCs. The dataset comprised deeply sampled blood TCRbeta repertoires from subjects exposed to, actively infected with, or recovered from COVID-19. A freely available public database, intended as a resource for researchers studying the immune response to SARS-CoV-2, is where the repertoires were released. The samples were drawn from the first 160 participants of the ongoing ImmuneRACE study and from more than 1,000 subjects provided by 6 global collaborators. A de-identified subject ID, COVID-19 status, age in years and sex were almost always included in the sample metadata. Where available, HLA class I and class II types were obtained from metadata supplied by the sample provider rather than from assay-based typing. The paper's findings and limits, for the study overall: How much clinical and demographic metadata was included differed by source and by participant, and the metadata was provided uncurated.

Trimming removed 0 bases from V and 5 bases from J; the gene matches leave 3 bases unexplained. From the germline V gene, CDR1 is KGHSH and CDR2 is LQKENI. The cysteine opens and the phenylalanine closes a CDR3 of 14 amino acids. Just CDR3 DNA is preserved here, 42 bases in frame from base 1. One collaborating source in Seattle enrolled patients while the patients were actively infected and followed the patients over time throughout the course of disease. The collaborating institutions used their own protocols to collect whole blood in K2EDTA tubes. For TCRbeta analysis, collaborators shipped samples as frozen whole blood, isolated PBMCs, or DNA extracted from either of those sample types. TCRbeta CDR3 regions were amplified from genomic DNA by means of the immunoSEQ Assay, a bias-controlled multiplex PCR. In the authors' own workflow: The number of nucleated cells in each sample was estimated by amplification of reference gene primers within the assay. Sequence reads were collapsed and filtered to measure the absolute abundance of every unique TCRbeta CDR3 rearrangement. Productive Simpson clonality was computed per sample as the square root of Simpson's diversity index over productive rearrangements. TCRdb carries this immuneACCESS record with in-frame sequences only. Its versions omit some clonotypes, under half of them owing to an unresolved V gene in the studies checked, with the rest unexplained. The V and J calls and clone size were taken over from that table, and D and trimming were inferred from the DNA. This sample has roughly 410,000 clones in its table, and 80% to 90% of those were observed once. The biggest ten clones account for roughly 2% of the sample.

As for this clone: Its antigen remains undetermined. No much larger clone exists at a distance of one base, and base qualities are not known.

Sequencing was performed on peripheral blood. The source of this sequence is a woman aged 55-69 years with COVID-19, enrolled during active disease. The rearranged segments are TRBV18 and TRBJ2-5; 7 junctional bases match TRBD1. The DNA sequence is given as TGTGCCAGCTCACCACCCGACAGGGCTGAGACCCAGTACTTC. Translation gives CASSPPDRAETQYF.